One sample yielded the 17 T cell receptor beta chains listed below, sequenced in a study of T cell repertoires in cytomegalovirus infection. Their antigens are not known. TCRdb re-called the reads with MiXCR, one entry per CDR3 protein. Of about 480,000 distinct CDR3 sequences listed, around 30% are singletons. Here the sequenced sample was cultured PBMCs, taken from culture after CMV antigen stimulation. These receptors came from a human donor in good health (CMV status not recorded). Some clones in this sample may be carry-over from other donors' samples.

This chain joins TRBV28 and TRBJ2-2; D tentatively fits TRBD1 or TRBD2 (5 bases each). Trimming took off 8 bases at V and 7 bases at J, with 23 bases between the two ends. Germline V gene data show CDR1 as MDHEN and CDR2 as SYDVKM. This CDR3 is 16 amino acids long. For the CDR3, the DNA is TGTGCCAGCCTTGGTACGGGACCGCCAGTGGTCGGGGAGCTGTTTTTT. Its protein is CASLGTGPPVVGELFF.

The table lists this clonotype with a few counts. J is TRBJ1-2 and V is TRBV11-2; 7 nucleotides line up with TRBD1. V dropped 5 bases and J dropped 0; count of bases not matched to a gene: 9. The CDR3 length is 16 residues. The germline gives CDR1 SGHAT, CDR2 FQNNGV. The CDR3 is CASSPGGLASNYGYTF. CDR3 DNA sequence: TGTGCCAGCAGCCCAGGGGGGCTAGCCTCTAACTATGGCTACACCTTC.

The chain carries TRBV7-2 and TRBJ1-5; D is possibly TRBD1 (6 bases). Germline values: CDR1 SGHTA, CDR2 FQGNSA. The CDR3 sequence is 13 residues long. The V end was cut by 4 bases, the J end by 6 bases, with 10 bases between. Here the CDR3 DNA reads TGTGCCAGCAGCTACCAAGGGGGTCAGCCCCAGCATTTT. As protein: CASSYQGGQPQHF.

This clonotype has a count of ten or more. The V call is TRBV7-9, the J call TRBJ1-2, with D perhaps TRBD1 (6 bases). Germline CDR1 and CDR2: SEHNR and FQNEAQ (reference sequence). The CDR3 is made up of 12 amino acids. V was shortened by 6 bases and J by 6 bases, with 11 bases between the two germline ends. The CDR3 DNA is TGTGCCAGCAGTTTTAACAGGGATGGCTACACCTTC. The encoded protein is CASSFNRDGYTF.

The genes are TRBV20-1 and TRBJ2-1; 8 bases agree with TRBD2. CDR3 size: 14 residues. J gave up 9 bases and V 1 base, and 8 bases lay outside the gene matches. Germline V gene sequence: CDR1 DFQATT, CDR2 SNEGSKA (reference sequence). The chain's CDR3 is CSARAGGPGSEQFF. The DNA for the CDR3 is TGCAGTGCTAGAGCGGGAGGGCCCGGTAGTGAGCAGTTCTTC.

The rearrangement uses TRBV6-6 and TRBJ1-5; no reliable D call. V lost 7 bases, J lost 2 bases, and 9 bases lay in between. This CDR3 spans 13 amino acids. Looked up from germline, CDR1 is MNHNY and CDR2 is SVGAGI (reference sequence). The CDR3 loop reads CASIGIGNQPQHF. The CDR3 region has the DNA TGTGCCAGCATCGGGATTGGCAATCAGCCCCAGCATTTT.

The chain combines TRBV19 with TRBJ2-1, with 7 bases identical to TRBD2. The CDR3 sequence is 16 residues long. J was trimmed by 9 bases and V by 3 bases; bases with no gene match: 14. CDR1 is LNHDA, CDR2 SQIVND, per germline (reference sequence). The CDR3 DNA reads TGTGCCAGTAGTATCATCCCTATGAGGGAGGGCGGTGAGCAGTTCTTC. Translation gives CASSIIPMREGGEQFF. The full variable domain, in which reference TRBV19 and TRBJ2-1 provide the parts outside the CDR3, is DGGITQSPKYLFRKEGQNVTLSCEQNLNHDAMYWYRQDPGQGLRLIYYSQIVNDFQKGDIAEGYSVSREKKESFPLTVTSAQKNPTAFYLCASSIIPMREGGEQFFGPGTRLTVL.

This clonotype has more than one count but fewer than ten. This chain uses TRBV7-2 with TRBJ2-1, with D maybe TRBD1 (6 bases). V shed 4 bases and J shed 7 bases, with 8 bases lying between them. The CDR3 is 12 amino acids. Per germline, CDR1 SGHTA and CDR2 FQGNSA. CDR3 DNA sequence: TGTGCCAGCAGCTCCGGACAGAATGAGCAGTTCTTC. Its protein is CASSSGQNEQFF.

This clonotype was counted ten times or more. The chain uses TRBV27 and TRBJ2-7; 13 bases agree with TRBD2. This CDR3 region has 13 residues. The V gene's germline CDR1 is MNHEY and CDR2 SMNVEV (reference sequence). Losses at the gene ends were 4 bases for V and 6 bases for J; bases not matched to a gene: 0. In DNA form, the CDR3 reads TGTGCCAGCAGTTGGACTAGCGGGAGCGAGCAGTACTTC. Translating it yields CASSWTSGSEQYF.

This clonotype was seen ten or more times. This chain uses TRBV7-2 with TRBJ2-5, with D uncertain. The CDR3 spans 15 residues. Trimming pared 1 base from V and 5 bases from J, leaving 14 bases between. Germline CDR1 reads SGHTA; CDR2 reads FQGNSA. This CDR3 is CASSLGDRPWETQYF. The CDR3 region has the DNA TGTGCCAGCAGCTTAGGAGACCGCCCCTGGGAGACCCAGTACTTC.

The chain carries TRBV5-4 and TRBJ1-2; D not resolved. CDR1 is SGHNT and CDR2 is YYREEE in the germline V gene (reference sequence). Trimming pared 2 bases from V and 8 bases from J, leaving 13 bases between. This CDR3 comprises 13 residues. This chain's CDR3 is CASSFFAAIGYTF. DNA of the CDR3: TGTGCCAGCAGCTTTTTCGCAGCGATCGGCTACACCTTC.

The chain employs TRBV6-6 and TRBJ1-5, with D possibly being TRBD1 (5 bases). The CDR3 length is 14 residues. V lost 5 bases and J 4 bases, leaving 12 bases between the germline ends. Per germline, CDR1 MNHNY and CDR2 SVGAGI (reference sequence). The CDR3 bases are TGTGCCAGCAGTCGCGACAGACCTAATCAGCCCCAGCATTTT. Its protein product is CASSRDRPNQPQHF.

V usage is TRBV28 and J usage is TRBJ1-2; D perhaps matches TRBD1 (5 bases). The V end was cut by 9 bases, the J end by 2 bases, with 13 bases between. The CDR3 sequence is 13 residues long. Germline V gene data show CDR1 as MDHEN and CDR2 as SYDVKM. The CDR3 region has the DNA TGTGCCAGTAGGCTTACAGGAAACTATGGCTACACCTTC. Its protein is CASRLTGNYGYTF.

This clonotype was counted between two and nine times. The V gene is TRBV20-1, the J gene TRBJ2-5; the D gene is possibly TRBD1 (5 bases). Germline CDR1 DFQATT, CDR2 SNEGSKA (reference sequence). The CDR3 contains 14 residues. Deletions cut 2 bases from V and 3 bases from J, with 13 bases between. CDR3 amino acids: CSARQWGREETQYF. DNA for the CDR3: TGCAGTGCTAGACAATGGGGCAGGGAAGAGACCCAGTACTTC.

This clonotype was found a few times. The rearrangement links TRBV19 to TRBJ2-4; D gene unclear. Germline assignment: CDR1 LNHDA and CDR2 SQIVND (reference sequence). CDR3 length equals 13 residues. V lost 5 bases and J lost 6, with 11 bases in between. The CDR3 loop is CASSYRDGNIQYF. In nucleotides, the CDR3 is TGTGCCAGTAGTTACCGAGACGGAAACATTCAGTACTTC. The entire variable domain, with the rest obtained from reference TRBV19 and TRBJ2-4, is as follows: DGGITQSPKYLFRKEGQNVTLSCEQNLNHDAMYWYRQDPGQGLRLIYYSQIVNDFQKGDIAEGYSVSREKKESFPLTVTSAQKNPTAFYLCASSYRDGNIQYFGAGTRLSVL.

CDR3 nucleotides: TGTGCCATCAGTTCGAACCTGGACAGGGCCGCCTACGAGCAGTACTTC. Translating it yields CAISSNLDRAAYEQYF. The V gene is TRBV10-3, the J gene TRBJ2-7; TRBD1 matches 8 bases. Germline trimming cut 5 bases from V and 2 bases from J; bases unmatched to any gene: 11. The germline V gene has CDR1 ENHRY and CDR2 SYGVKD. This CDR3 region has 16 residues.

This clonotype was recorded a few times. V and J are TRBV7-2 and TRBJ1-3; D is possibly TRBD1 (6 bases). CDR1 and CDR2 (germline): SGHTA, FQGNSA. The V gene lost 3 bases and the J gene lost 0 bases, with 9 bases spanning the gap. The CDR3 is made up of 15 amino acids. CDR3 DNA: TGTGCCAGCAGCTTCGACAGGACCTCTGGAAACACCATATATTTT. Translating gives CASSFDRTSGNTIYF.